The sequence of this T cell receptor (beta chain) was determined in a study of T cell changes during pregnancy in multiple sclerosis. The germline V gene encodes CDR1 SGHTA and CDR2 FQGNSA. The CDR3 totals 13 residues. V lost 3 bases to trimming and J lost 5 bases, with 10 bases between them. Produced via immunoSEQ multiplex PCR; TCRdb's table is partial and in-frame only. The data contain roughly 100,000 clones, 85% to 95% of them singletons. The J gene is TRBJ1-2, the V gene TRBV7-2; no clear D gene. The sample in question was peripheral blood, obtained after pregnancy. This clonotype was sampled from a female donor with multiple sclerosis, enrolled in a pregnancy study. The CDR3, as DNA: TGTGCCAGCAGCTTGGTCCCCGGGTATGGCTACACCTTC. Protein product: CASSLVPGYGYTF.